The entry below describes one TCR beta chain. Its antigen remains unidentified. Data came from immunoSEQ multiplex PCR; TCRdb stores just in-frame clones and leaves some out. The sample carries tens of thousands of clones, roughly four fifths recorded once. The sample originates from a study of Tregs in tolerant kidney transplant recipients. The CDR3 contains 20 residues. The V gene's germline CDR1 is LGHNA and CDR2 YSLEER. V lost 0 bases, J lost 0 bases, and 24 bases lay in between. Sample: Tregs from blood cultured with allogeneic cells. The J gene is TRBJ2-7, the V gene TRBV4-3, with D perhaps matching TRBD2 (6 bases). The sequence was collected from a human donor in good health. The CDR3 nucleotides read TGCGCCAGCAGCCAAGATATCCTCCTCCGGGGACTGGCAAGCTCCTACGAGCAGTACTTC. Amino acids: CASSQDILLRGLASSYEQYF.